Below are 14 T cell receptor beta chains sequenced from a single sample in a study of T cells after yellow fever vaccination (dated by TCRdb to between 2018 and 2021). The treatment or condition label, as the study defines it: live attenuated yellow fever vaccine strain. The library was produced with 5' RACE. Sequencing relied on an Illumina NovaSeq 6000. TCRdb reprocessing: public reads trimmed at Q25 with fastp, clones called with MiXCR, in-frame beta chains kept. Each record represents a unique CDR3 protein, reported with the most common genes and DNA among its rows. The sample yields under 500,000 distinct CDR3 sequences; roughly a sixth were counted once. Roughly a sixth of the sample is in the top ten clones. Material: PBMCs, obtained before the yellow fever booster vaccination. Source of these receptors: a man between 18 and 35 years old who received the YFV17D yellow fever vaccine.

This clonotype showed up just a few times. This chain uses TRBV5-6 with TRBJ1-3; TRBD1 is a possible D gene (6 bases). Trimming took 4 bases from V and 4 from J, leaving 12 bases between them. The CDR3 totals 14 residues. CDR1 SGHDT and CDR2 YYEEEE come from the germline V gene. DNA of the CDR3: TGTGCCAGCAGCCCCGACAGGATCGGAAACACCATATATTTT. As protein: CASSPDRIGNTIYF.

This clonotype was counted between two and nine times. Given the absence of the conserved phenylalanine or tryptophan at the CDR3 end, a read error is likely. Because the CDR3's place on the DNA is in doubt, the DNA is left out and the CDR3 is given as listed by TCRdb. The CDR3 spells CASSQEQRGGFRVNV. The rearrangement joins TRBV4-2 to TRBJ2-5; TRBD2, as called in the table, went unchecked against the DNA. Germline loops: CDR1 LGHNA, CDR2 YNFKEQ. Termini included, the CDR3 measures 15 amino acids.

V and J are TRBV27 and TRBJ2-2, with 9 nucleotides matching TRBD1. Trimming cost V 4 bases and J 6 bases; bases outside gene matches: 0. The CDR3 runs to 13 residues. Germline V gives CDR1 MNHEY, CDR2 SMNVEV (reference sequence). The CDR3 loop is CASSYRGPGELFF. The CDR3 DNA sequence: TGTGCCAGCAGTTACAGGGGGCCCGGGGAGCTGTTTTTT.

This clonotype was detected only a few times. CDR3 in amino acids: CASSKLPGQGNKEKYF. The CDR3 coding sequence is TGTGCCAGCAGCAAACTCCCGGGACAGGGAAATAAGGAAAAGTACTTC. The chain links TRBV7-2 to TRBJ2-4; TRBD1 matches 9 bases. CDR1 and CDR2 from the germline V gene are SGHTA and FQGNSA. The CDR3 contains 16 residues. Trimming cost V 5 bases and J 14 bases; bases outside gene matches: 19. The full variable domain, rest sourced from reference TRBV7-2 and TRBJ2-4, is GAGVSQSPSNKVTEKGKDVELRCDPISGHTALYWYRQSLGQGLEFLIYFQGNSAPDKSGLPSDRFSAERTGGSVSTLTIQRTQQEDSAVYLCASSKLPGQGNKEKYFGAGTRLSVL.

The chain carries TRBV20-1 and TRBJ2-2; possibly TRBD1 for D (6 bases). V dropped 6 bases and J dropped 6 bases, with 20 bases sitting between them. Germline values: CDR1 DFQATT, CDR2 SNEGSKA (reference sequence). The CDR3 contains 15 residues. CDR3 sequence: CSAPTGQFRSGELFF. The CDR3 DNA sequence: TGCAGTGCCCCCACCGGACAGTTTAGGTCCGGGGAGCTGTTTTTT.

This clonotype was found many times. Written as DNA, the CDR3 is TGTGCCAGCAGCCAAGTTTGGGGGGCGGACGAAGAGACCCAGTACTTC. As protein: CASSQVWGADEETQYF. The chain uses TRBV4-2 and TRBJ2-5; D could derive from TRBD1 or TRBD2 (6 bases each). V lost 1 base and J lost 3, with 15 bases in between. The CDR3 runs 16 residues. CDR1 is LGHNA, CDR2 YNFKEQ, per germline.

The chain combines TRBV7-9 with TRBJ1-6; the match to TRBD1 covers 10 bases. The trim removed 5 bases at V and 9 bases at J, leaving 19 bases unmatched. Looked up from germline, CDR1 is SEHNR and CDR2 is FQNEAQ (reference sequence). The CDR3 is made up of 19 amino acids. DNA for the CDR3: TGTGCCAGCAGCCACCACCCGATCAGAAAGGGACAGGGGAGTTCACCCCTCCACTTT. Translation: CASSHHPIRKGQGSSPLHF.

V usage is TRBV6-2 or TRBV6-3 and J usage is TRBJ2-3, with 8 bases that match TRBD2. This CDR3 contains 17 residues. Germline V gene data show CDR1 as MNHEY and CDR2 as SVGEGT. With 2 bases clipped from V and 2 bases from J, the junction kept 9 bases outside the gene matches. The CDR3 here is CASSYDFGGGTTDTQYF. CDR3 nucleotides: TGTGCCAGCAGTTACGATTTCGGCGGGGGGACCACAGATACGCAGTATTTT.

The chain couples TRBV12-5 to TRBJ2-5, with 12 positions matching TRBD2. V dropped 1 base and J dropped 5; count of bases not matched to a gene: 5. This CDR3 spans 16 amino acids. CDR1 and CDR2 (germline): LGHNT, FRNRAP. The CDR3 spells CASGLASGGAEETQYF. The CDR3 DNA reads TGTGCTAGTGGTTTGGCTAGCGGGGGGGCGGAGGAGACCCAGTACTTC.

J is TRBJ2-7 and V is TRBV29-1; 9 positions match TRBD1. With V trimmed by 0 bases and J by 2 bases, 5 bases remained unmatched. Germline V gives CDR1 SQVTM, CDR2 ANQGSEA. The CDR3 spans 15 residues. CDR3 DNA: TGCAGCGTTGAAGACCCAGGGACAGGGACCTACGAGCAGTACTTC. Its protein is CSVEDPGTGTYEQYF.

Only a few counts were recorded for this clonotype. The chain combines TRBV12-3 or TRBV12-4 with TRBJ1-5, with D tentatively TRBD1 (6 bases). CDR3 length equals 15 residues. V gave up 5 bases and J gave up 11 bases, with 22 bases separating them. The CDR3 is CASSPPLRGAGTQHF. The CDR3 nucleotides are TGTGCCAGCAGTCCCCCCCTCAGGGGCGCGGGGACCCAGCATTTT.

In this sample, this clonotype turned up a few times. The rearrangement uses TRBV11-2 and TRBJ2-7; either TRBD1 or TRBD2 may fit D (5 bases each). Germline values: CDR1 SGHAT, CDR2 FQNNGV. The CDR3 covers 14 residues. The germline V and J ends were trimmed by 3 bases and 0 bases, with 9 bases remaining between them. For the CDR3, the DNA is TGTGCCAGCAGCTTTCTCGGGGCCTCCTACGAGCAGTACTTC. This gives the protein CASSFLGASYEQYF. Drawing the rest from reference TRBV11-2 and TRBJ2-7, the complete variable domain is EAGVAQSPRYKIIEKRQSVAFWCNPISGHATLYWYQQILGQGPKLLIQFQNNGVVDDSQLPKDRFSAERLKGVDSTLKIQPAKLEDSAVYLCASSFLGASYEQYFGPGTRLTVT.

The rearrangement links TRBV5-5 to TRBJ2-7; a weak D match, TRBD1 (8 bases). The CDR3 is 14 residues long. In germline, CDR1 is SGHKS, CDR2 YYEKEE (reference sequence). Trimming removed 3 bases from V and 5 bases from J, with 15 bases in between. CDR3 coding DNA: TGTGCCAGCAGCTCCAGGACAGGGAGGGACGAGCAGTACGTC. Translated, it gives CASSSRTGRDEQYV.

This sequence joins TRBV20-1 and TRBJ2-5; D is undetermined. Trimming cost V 6 bases and J 1 base, with 12 bases left between them. This CDR3 has 13 amino acids. Germline CDR1 DFQATT, CDR2 SNEGSKA (reference sequence). The CDR3 here is CSAPRASQETQYF. The CDR3, as DNA: TGCAGTGCCCCAAGAGCGTCCCAAGAGACCCAGTACTTC.